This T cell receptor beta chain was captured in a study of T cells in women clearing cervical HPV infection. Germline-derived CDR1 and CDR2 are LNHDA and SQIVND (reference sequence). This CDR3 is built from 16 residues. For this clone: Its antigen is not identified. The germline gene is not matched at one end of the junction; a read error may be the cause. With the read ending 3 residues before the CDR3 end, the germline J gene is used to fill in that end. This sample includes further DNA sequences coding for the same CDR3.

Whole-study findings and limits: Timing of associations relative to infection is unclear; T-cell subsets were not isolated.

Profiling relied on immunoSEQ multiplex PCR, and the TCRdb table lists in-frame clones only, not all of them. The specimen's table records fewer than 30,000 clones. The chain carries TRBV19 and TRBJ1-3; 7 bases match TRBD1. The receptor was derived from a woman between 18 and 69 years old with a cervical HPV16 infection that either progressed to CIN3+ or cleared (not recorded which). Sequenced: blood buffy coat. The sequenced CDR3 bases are TGTGCCAGTAGCCAAGGGGGCGACGTCTCTGGAAACACA. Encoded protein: CASSQGGDVSGNT. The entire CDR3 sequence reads CASSQGGDVSGNTIYF.